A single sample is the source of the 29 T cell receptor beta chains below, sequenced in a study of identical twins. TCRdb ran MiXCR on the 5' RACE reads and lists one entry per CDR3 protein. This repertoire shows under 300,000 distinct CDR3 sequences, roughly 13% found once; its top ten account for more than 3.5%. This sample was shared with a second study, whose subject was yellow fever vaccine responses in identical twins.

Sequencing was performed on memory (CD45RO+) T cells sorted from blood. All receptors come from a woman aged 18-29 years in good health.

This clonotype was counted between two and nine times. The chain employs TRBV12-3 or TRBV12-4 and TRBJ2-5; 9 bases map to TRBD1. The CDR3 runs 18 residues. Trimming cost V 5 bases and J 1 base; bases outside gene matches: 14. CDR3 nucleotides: TGTGCCAGCAGTCGAAATACCGGGACAGGGACTTTCCAAGAGACCCAGTACTTC. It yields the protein CASSRNTGTGTFQETQYF.

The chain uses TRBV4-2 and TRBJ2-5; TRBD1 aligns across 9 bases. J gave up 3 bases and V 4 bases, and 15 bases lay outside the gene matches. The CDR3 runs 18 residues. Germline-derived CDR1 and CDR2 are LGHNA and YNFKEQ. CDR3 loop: CASSPTVPGQGREETQYF. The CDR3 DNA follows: TGTGCCAGCAGCCCAACTGTACCGGGACAGGGTCGGGAAGAGACCCAGTACTTC.

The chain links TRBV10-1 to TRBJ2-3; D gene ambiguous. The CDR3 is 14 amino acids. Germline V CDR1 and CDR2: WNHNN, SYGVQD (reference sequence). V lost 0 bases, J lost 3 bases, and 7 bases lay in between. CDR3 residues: CASSESPVTDTQYF. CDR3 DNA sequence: TGCGCCAGCAGTGAGTCCCCAGTAACAGATACGCAGTATTTT.

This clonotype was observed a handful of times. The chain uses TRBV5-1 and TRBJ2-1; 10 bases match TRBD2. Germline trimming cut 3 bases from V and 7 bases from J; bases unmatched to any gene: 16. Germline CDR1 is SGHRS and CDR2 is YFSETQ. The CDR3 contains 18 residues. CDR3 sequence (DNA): TGCGCCAGCAGCTCCCTCCGTAGCGGGGGGACCATAGGTAATGAGCAGTTCTTC. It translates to CASSSLRSGGTIGNEQFF.

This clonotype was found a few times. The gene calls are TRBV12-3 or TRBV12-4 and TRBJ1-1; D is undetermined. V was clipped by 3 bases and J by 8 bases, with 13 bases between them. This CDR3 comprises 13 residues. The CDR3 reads CASSFFNSGEAFF. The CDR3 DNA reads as TGTGCCAGCAGTTTCTTTAACTCCGGCGAAGCTTTCTTT.

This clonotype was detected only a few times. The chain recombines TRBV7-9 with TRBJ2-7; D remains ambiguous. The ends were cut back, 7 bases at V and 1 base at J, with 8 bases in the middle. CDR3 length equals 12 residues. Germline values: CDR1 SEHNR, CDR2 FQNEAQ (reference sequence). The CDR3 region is CASNQKSYEQYF. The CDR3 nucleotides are TGTGCCAGCAACCAAAAATCCTACGAGCAGTACTTC.

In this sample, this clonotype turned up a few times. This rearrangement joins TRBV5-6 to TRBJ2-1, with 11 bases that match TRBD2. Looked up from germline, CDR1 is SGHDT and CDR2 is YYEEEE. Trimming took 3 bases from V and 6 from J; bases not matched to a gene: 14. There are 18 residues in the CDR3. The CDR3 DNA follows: TGTGCCAGCAGCTCCACAGGGGTTCGACTAGCGGGACTCAATGAGCAGTTCTTC. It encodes CASSSTGVRLAGLNEQFF.

This CDR3 reads CASSIDLSGNEQFF. CDR3 nucleotide sequence: TGTGCCAGTAGTATAGATTTGAGCGGTAATGAGCAGTTCTTC. V is TRBV19 and J is TRBJ2-1; a possible D gene is TRBD2 (5 bases). This CDR3 region has 14 residues. Germline CDR1 LNHDA, CDR2 SQIVND (reference sequence). V dropped 0 bases and J dropped 7 bases, with 10 bases sitting between them.

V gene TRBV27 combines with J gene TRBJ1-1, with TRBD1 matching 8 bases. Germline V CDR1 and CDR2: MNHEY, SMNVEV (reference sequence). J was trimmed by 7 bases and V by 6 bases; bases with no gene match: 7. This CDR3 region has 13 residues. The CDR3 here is CASRPRQGNEAFF. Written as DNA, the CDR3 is TGTGCCAGCAGACCCAGACAGGGGAATGAAGCTTTCTTT.

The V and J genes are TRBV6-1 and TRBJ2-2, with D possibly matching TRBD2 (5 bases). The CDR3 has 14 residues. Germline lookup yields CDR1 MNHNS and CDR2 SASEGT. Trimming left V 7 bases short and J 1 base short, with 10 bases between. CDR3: CASTTGLNTGELFF. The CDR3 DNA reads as TGTGCCAGCACCACGGGATTGAACACCGGGGAGCTGTTTTTT.

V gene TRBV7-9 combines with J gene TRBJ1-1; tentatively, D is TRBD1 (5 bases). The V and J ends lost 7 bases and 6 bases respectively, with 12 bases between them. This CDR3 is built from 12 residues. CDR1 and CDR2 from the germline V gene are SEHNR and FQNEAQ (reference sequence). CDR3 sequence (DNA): TGTGCCAGCACCCCCAGGGACGCTGAAGCTTTCTTT. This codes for CASTPRDAEAFF. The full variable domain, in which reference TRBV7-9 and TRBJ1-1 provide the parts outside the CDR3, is DTGVSQNPRHKITKRGQNVTFRCDPISEHNRLYWYRQTLGQGPEFLTYFQNEAQLEKSRLLSDRFSAERPKGSFSTLEIQRTEQGDSAMYLCASTPRDAEAFFGQGTRLTVV.

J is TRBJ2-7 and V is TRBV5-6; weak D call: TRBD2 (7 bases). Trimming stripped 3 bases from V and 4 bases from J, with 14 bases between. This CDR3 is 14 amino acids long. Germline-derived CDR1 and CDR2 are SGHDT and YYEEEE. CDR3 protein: CASSSGGHFYEQYF. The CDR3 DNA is TGTGCCAGCAGCTCCGGGGGGCATTTTTACGAGCAGTACTTC. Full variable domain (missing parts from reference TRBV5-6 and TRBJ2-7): DAGVTQSPTHLIKTRGQQVTLRCSPKSGHDTVSWYQQALGQGPQFIFQYYEEEERQRGNFPDRFSGHQFPNYSSELNVNALLLGDSALYLCASSSGGHFYEQYFGPGTRLTVT.

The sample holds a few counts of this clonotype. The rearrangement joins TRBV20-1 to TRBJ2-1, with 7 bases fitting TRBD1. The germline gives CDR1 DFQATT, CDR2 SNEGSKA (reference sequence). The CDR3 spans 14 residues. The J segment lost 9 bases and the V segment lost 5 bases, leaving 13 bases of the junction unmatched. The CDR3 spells CSAGRTQGSGEQFF. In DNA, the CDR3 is TGCAGTGCTGGACGGACACAGGGGTCAGGTGAGCAGTTCTTC.

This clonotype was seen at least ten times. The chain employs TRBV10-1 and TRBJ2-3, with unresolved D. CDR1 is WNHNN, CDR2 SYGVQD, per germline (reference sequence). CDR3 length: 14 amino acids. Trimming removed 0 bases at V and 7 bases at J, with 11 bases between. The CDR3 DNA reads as TGCGCCAGCAGTGAGTCGAGAACGACAAATACGCAGTATTTT. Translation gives CASSESRTTNTQYF.

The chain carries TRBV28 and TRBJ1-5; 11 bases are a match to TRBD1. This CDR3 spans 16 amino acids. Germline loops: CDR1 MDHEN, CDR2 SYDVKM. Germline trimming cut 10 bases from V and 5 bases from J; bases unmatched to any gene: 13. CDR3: CATDTPDRGRHQPQHF. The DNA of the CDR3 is TGTGCCACCGATACCCCGGACAGGGGGCGTCATCAGCCCCAGCATTTT.

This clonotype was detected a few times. The CDR3 spells CASSLLAPDTQYF. CDR3 bases: TGCGCCAGCAGTTTACTAGCTCCCGATACGCAGTATTTT. This chain joins TRBV10-2 and TRBJ2-3; weak D call: TRBD2 (6 bases). The V gene lost 5 bases and the J gene lost 6 bases, with 12 bases spanning the gap. The CDR3 consists of 13 residues. Germline V gene lookup returns CDR1 WSHSY and CDR2 SAAADI.

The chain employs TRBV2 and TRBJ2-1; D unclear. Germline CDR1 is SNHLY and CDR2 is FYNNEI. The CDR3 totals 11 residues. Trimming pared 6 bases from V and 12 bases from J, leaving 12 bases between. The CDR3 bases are TGTGCCAGCAGCCCCAGAAAGGGGCAGTTCTTC. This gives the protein CASSPRKGQFF.

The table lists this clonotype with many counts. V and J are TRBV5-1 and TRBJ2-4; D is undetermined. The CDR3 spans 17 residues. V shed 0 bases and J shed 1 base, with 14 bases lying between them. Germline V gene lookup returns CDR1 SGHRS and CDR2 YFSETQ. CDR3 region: CASSLVSSAGAKNIQYF. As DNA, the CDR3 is TGCGCCAGCAGCTTGGTTTCGTCCGCTGGGGCCAAAAACATTCAGTACTTC.

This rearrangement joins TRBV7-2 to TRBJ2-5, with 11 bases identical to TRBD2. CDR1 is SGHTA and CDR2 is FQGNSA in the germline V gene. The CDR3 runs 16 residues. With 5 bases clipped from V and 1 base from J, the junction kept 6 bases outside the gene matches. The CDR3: CASSPGTSGPQETQYF. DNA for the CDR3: TGTGCCAGCAGCCCCGGGACTAGCGGTCCCCAAGAGACCCAGTACTTC.

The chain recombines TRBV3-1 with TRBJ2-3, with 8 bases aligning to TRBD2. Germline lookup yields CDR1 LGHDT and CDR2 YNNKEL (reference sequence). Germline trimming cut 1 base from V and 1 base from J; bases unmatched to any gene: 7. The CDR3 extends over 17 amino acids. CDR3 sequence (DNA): TGTGCCAGCAGCCAAGTCGGGGAAGCGGGGGGCACAGATACGCAGTATTTT. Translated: CASSQVGEAGGTDTQYF.

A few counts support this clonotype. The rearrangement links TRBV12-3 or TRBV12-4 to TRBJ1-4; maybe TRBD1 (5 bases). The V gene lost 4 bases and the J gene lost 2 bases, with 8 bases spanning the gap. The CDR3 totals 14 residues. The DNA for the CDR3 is TGTGCCAGCAGTTCGTGGGGGACTAATGAAAAACTGTTTTTT. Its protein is CASSSWGTNEKLFF.

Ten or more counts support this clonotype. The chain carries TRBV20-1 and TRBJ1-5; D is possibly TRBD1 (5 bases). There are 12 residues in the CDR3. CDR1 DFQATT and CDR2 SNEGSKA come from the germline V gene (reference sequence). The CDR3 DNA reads TGCAGCTCAGGGAGGAAGAATCAGCCCCAGCATTTT. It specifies CSSGRKNQPQHF.

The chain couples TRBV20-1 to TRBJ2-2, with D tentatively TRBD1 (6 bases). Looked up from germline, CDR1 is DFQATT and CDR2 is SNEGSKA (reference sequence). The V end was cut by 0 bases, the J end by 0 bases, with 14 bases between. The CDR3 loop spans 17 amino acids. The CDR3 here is CSARDQMRTANTGELFF. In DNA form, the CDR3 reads TGCAGTGCTAGAGATCAGATGAGGACAGCGAACACCGGGGAGCTGTTTTTT.

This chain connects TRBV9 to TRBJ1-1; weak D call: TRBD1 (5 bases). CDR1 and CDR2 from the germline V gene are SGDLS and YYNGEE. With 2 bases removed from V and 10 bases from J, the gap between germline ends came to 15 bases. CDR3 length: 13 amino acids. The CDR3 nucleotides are TGTGCCAGCAGCGTTGGGGTGGGGGAAGGAGCTTTCTTT. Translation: CASSVGVGEGAFF.

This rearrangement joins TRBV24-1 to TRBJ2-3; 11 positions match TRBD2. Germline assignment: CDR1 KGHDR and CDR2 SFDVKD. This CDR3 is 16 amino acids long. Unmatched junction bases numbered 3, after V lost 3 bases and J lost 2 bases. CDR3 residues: CATSDPSGRNTDTQYF. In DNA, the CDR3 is TGTGCCACCAGTGATCCTAGCGGGAGGAACACAGATACGCAGTATTTT.

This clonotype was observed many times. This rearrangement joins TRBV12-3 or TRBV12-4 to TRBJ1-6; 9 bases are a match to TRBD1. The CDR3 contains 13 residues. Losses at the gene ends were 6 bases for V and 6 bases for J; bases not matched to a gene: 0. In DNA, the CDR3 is TGTGCCAGCAGGGGACAGGGTAATTCACCCCTCCACTTT. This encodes CASRGQGNSPLHF.

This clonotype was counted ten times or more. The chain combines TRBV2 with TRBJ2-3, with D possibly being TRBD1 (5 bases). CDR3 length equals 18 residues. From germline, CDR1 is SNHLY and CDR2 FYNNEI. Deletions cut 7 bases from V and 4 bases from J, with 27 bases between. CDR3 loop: CASKRKVQGKTRADTQYF. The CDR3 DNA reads TGTGCCAGCAAAAGGAAAGTCCAGGGAAAGACTCGGGCAGATACGCAGTATTTT.

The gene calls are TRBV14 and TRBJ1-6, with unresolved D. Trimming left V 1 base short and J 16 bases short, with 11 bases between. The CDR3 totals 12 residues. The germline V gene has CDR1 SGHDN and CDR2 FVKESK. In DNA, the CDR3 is TGTGCCAGCAGCCAAGGGCTGATTGGACTCCACTTT. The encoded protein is CASSQGLIGLHF.

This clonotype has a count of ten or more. This CDR3 reads CASSPFRDSRQHF. The CDR3 nucleotides read TGTGCCAGCAGCCCCTTCCGGGACAGCAGACAGCATTTT. The V and J genes are TRBV7-9 and TRBJ1-5; the match to TRBD1 covers 7 bases. This CDR3 is built from 13 residues. V shed 5 bases and J 13 bases; nucleotides not matched to a gene: 11. The V gene's germline CDR1 is SEHNR and CDR2 FQNEAQ (reference sequence).